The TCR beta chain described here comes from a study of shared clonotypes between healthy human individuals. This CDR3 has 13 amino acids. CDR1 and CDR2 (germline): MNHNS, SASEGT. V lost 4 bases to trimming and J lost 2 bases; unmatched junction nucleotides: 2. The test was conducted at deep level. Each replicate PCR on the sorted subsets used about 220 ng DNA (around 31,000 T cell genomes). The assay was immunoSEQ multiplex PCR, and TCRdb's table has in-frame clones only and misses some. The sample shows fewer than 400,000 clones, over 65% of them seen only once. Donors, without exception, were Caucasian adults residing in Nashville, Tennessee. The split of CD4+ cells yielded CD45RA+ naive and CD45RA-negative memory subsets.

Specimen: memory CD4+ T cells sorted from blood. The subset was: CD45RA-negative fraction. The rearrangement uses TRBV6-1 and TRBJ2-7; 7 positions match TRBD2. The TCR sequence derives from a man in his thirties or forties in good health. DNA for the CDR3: TGTGCCAGCAGTGGCGGGAGTGCCTACGAGCAGTACTTC. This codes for CASSGGSAYEQYF.